This is a list of T cell receptor beta chains from one sample in a study of blood T cell repertoires in COVID-19. Method: immunoSEQ multiplex PCR; TCRdb's copy keeps in-frame clones and lacks some. The sample lists roughly 230,000 clones, about 88% occurring once. Sequenced material: peripheral blood. The receptor source for this set is a man aged 35 to 55 with acute or convalescent COVID-19. Both conserved end residues are part of each CDR3. The D gene is left open where the match is weak. A row's size may be missing; if present it is once, few, many or a size class.

j_call cdr3_length clone_size d_call v_call cdr3_aa cdr3_nt
TRBJ2-5 13 . TRBD1 TRBV29-1 CSVRTGGRETQYF TGCAGCGTTCGAACAGGGGGACGAGAGACCCAGTACTTC
TRBJ1-2 14 . . TRBV5-6 CASSLAEPLYGYTF TGTGCCAGCAGCTTGGCGGAGCCTCTCTATGGCTACACCTTC
TRBJ1-2 14 . TRBD1 TRBV7-9 CATALLLDRGGYTF TGTGCCACCGCTCTCCTCCTGGACAGGGGTGGCTACACCTTC
TRBJ2-2 16 few TRBD1 TRBV3-1/TRBV3-2 CASSQVGQGKFGELFF TGTGCCAGCAGCCAAGTGGGACAGGGGAAGTTCGGGGAGCTGTTTTTT
TRBJ2-2 16 . . TRBV15 CATSRDRSVSAGELFF TGTGCCACCAGCAGAGACCGTAGCGTTTCAGCCGGGGAGCTGTTTTTT
TRBJ2-7 16 . . TRBV15 CATSSPQEGSSYEQYF TGTGCCACCAGCAGCCCCCAGGAAGGGAGCTCCTACGAGCAGTACTTC
TRBJ2-1 20 . TRBD2 TRBV5-1 CASSPRGLAGASRSYNEQFF TGCGCCAGCAGCCCCCGGGGGCTAGCGGGGGCCTCCCGGTCCTACAATGAGCAGTTCTTC
TRBJ2-1 16 . . TRBV27 CASSLEHSRWSNEQFF TGTGCCAGCAGTTTAGAGCACAGTAGGTGGTCCAATGAGCAGTTCTTC
TRBJ1-6 16 . . TRBV4-2 CASSRASGDLNSPLHF TGTGCCAGCAGCCGCGCCTCAGGGGACCTAAATTCACCCCTCCACTTT
TRBJ2-2 15 . . TRBV11-3 CASSLGAGRTGELFF TGTGCCAGCAGTTTAGGGGCGGGTCGCACCGGGGAGCTGTTTTTT
TRBJ1-6 14 . . TRBV2 CASSVSQSNSPLHF TGTGCCAGCAGTGTATCACAGAGTAATTCACCCCTCCACTTT
TRBJ1-2 17 . TRBD1 TRBV5-4 CASSLAWAGTGGGGYTF TGTGCCAGCAGCTTGGCCTGGGCTGGGACAGGGGGAGGAGGCTACACCTTC
TRBJ1-2 16 . TRBD1 TRBV5-4 CASSALRDRGLYGYTF TGTGCCAGCAGCGCCCTCCGGGACAGGGGGCTCTATGGCTACACCTTC
TRBJ1-2 15 . TRBD1 TRBV2 CASTAAGAGGYGYTF TGTGCCAGCACGGCCGCAGGGGCAGGGGGTTATGGCTACACCTTC
TRBJ2-3 19 . TRBD2 TRBV24-1 CATSSTSGGVESSTDTQYF TGTGCCACCAGTTCAACTAGCGGGGGGGTAGAATCTAGCACAGATACGCAGTATTTT